The next 10 T cell receptor beta chains were all read from a single sample in a study of vaccination effects on CD4 cells after COVID-19. Peptide-pool stimulation followed by sequencing identified expanded antigen-specific CD4+ clonotypes in the ViraFEST assay. Investigators separated out CD4+ T cells once around 11 days of culture had passed. Participants got two doses of BNT162b2 or mRNA-1273 vaccine. These receptors' antigens are unknown. Profiled with immunoSEQ multiplex PCR; TCRdb holds only in-frame clones, not every one. The sample carries tens of thousands of clones, around 79% recorded once. Specimen: CD4+ T cells from PBMCs cultured with SARS-CoV-2 spike peptides, collected after COVID-19 vaccination. The source of these receptors is a human donor who received a COVID-19 vaccine.

J is TRBJ2-7 and V is TRBV27; D unclear. Germline assignment: CDR1 MNHEY and CDR2 SMNVEV (reference sequence). CDR3 size: 11 residues. CDR3 nucleotide sequence: TGTTTAGTGGGCTTAGGGAACGAGCAGTACTTC. Its protein product is CLVGLGNEQYF.

This chain connects TRBV3-1 (or the pseudogene TRBV3-2) to TRBJ2-3; 7 positions agree with TRBD2. The trim removed 4 bases at V and 1 base at J, leaving 5 bases unmatched. CDR3 length equals 15 residues. Per germline, CDR1 LGHDT and CDR2 YNNKEL (reference sequence). CDR3 in DNA: TGTGCCAGCAGCCCGAGGGAGGGGCGCACAGATACGCAGTATTTT. Its translation is CASSPREGRTDTQYF.

V usage is TRBV9 and J usage is TRBJ2-2; tentatively, D is TRBD2 (5 bases). Germline loops: CDR1 SGDLS, CDR2 YYNGEE. The CDR3 length is 17 residues. With 3 bases removed from V and 4 bases from J, the gap between germline ends came to 19 bases. The DNA of the CDR3 is TGTGCCAGCAGCGCCAGAGGGATGGGTTATTCCACCGGGGAGCTGTTTTTT. Translating gives CASSARGMGYSTGELFF.

This clone was counted only a few times. The J gene is TRBJ2-7, the V gene TRBV6-6, with 11 bases matching TRBD1. The germline V gene encodes CDR1 MNHNY and CDR2 SVGAGI (reference sequence). V shed 6 bases, J shed 0 bases, and the junction held 4 bases outside the gene matches. The CDR3 consists of 15 residues. The CDR3 sequence: CASRLGTGGSYEQYF. For the CDR3, the DNA is TGTGCCAGCAGACTAGGGACAGGGGGCTCCTACGAGCAGTACTTC.

The genes are TRBV25-1 and TRBJ1-2; D is undetermined. The CDR3 runs 13 residues. Germline V gene data show CDR1 as MGHDK and CDR2 as SYGVNS. Trimming left V 2 bases short and J 4 bases short, with 8 bases between. The CDR3 here is CASSERGLYGYTF. The CDR3 DNA is TGTGCCAGCAGTGAACGGGGTCTCTATGGCTACACCTTC.

The rearrangement joins TRBV5-5 to TRBJ2-3; D may correspond to TRBD1 or TRBD2 (6 bases each). The V end lost 3 bases, the J end lost 4 bases, and 21 bases lay between the germline ends. This CDR3 has 17 amino acids. Per the germline V gene, CDR1 is SGHKS and CDR2 is YYEKEE (reference sequence). The CDR3 region is CASSSRRGVSIADTQYF. CDR3 bases: TGTGCCAGCAGCTCCCGAAGGGGGGTTAGTATAGCAGATACGCAGTATTTT. The full variable domain, in which reference TRBV5-5 and TRBJ2-3 provide the parts outside the CDR3, is DAGVTQSPTHLIKTRGQQVTLRCSPISGHKSVSWYQQVLGQGPQFIFQYYEKEERGRGNFPDRFSARQFPNYSSELNVNALLLGDSALYLCASSSRRGVSIADTQYFGPGTRLTVL.

This clone was detected a few times. The rearrangement uses TRBV5-1 and TRBJ2-2, with D perhaps assigned TRBD1 or TRBD2 (5 bases each). Per germline, CDR1 SGHRS and CDR2 YFSETQ. The length of the CDR3 is 16 residues. With 4 bases removed from V and 2 bases from J, the gap between germline ends came to 15 bases. The CDR3 DNA is TGCGCCAGCAGCCTAAATCGGGACCGAAACACCGGGGAGCTGTTTTTT. It encodes CASSLNRDRNTGELFF. Complete variable domain (other parts from reference TRBV5-1 and TRBJ2-2): KAGVTQTPRYLIKTRGQQVTLSCSPISGHRSVSWYQQTPGQGLQFLFEYFSETQRNKGNFPGRFSGRQFSNSRSEMNVSTLELGDSALYLCASSLNRDRNTGELFFGEGSRLTVL.

The J gene is TRBJ1-1, the V gene TRBV21-1. TRBV21-1 is assigned pseudogene status. This CDR3 contains 16 residues. CDR3 sequence reads: CASSKDNRGGYVEAFF. DNA of the CDR3: TGTGCCAGCAGCAAAGATAACCGGGGCGGGTATGTTGAAGCTTTCTTT.

The V and J genes are TRBV21-1 and TRBJ1-1. TRBV21-1 is a known pseudogene. This CDR3 contains 15 residues. The CDR3 nucleotides are TGTGCCAGCAGCCCCAAGCCGTTTAAGAACACTGAAGCTTTCTTT. It specifies CASSPKPFKNTEAFF.

The chain is built from TRBV6-4 and TRBJ2-4; unclear D gene. CDR1 MRHNA and CDR2 SNTAGT come from the germline V gene. Trimming took off 2 bases at V and 0 bases at J, with 8 bases between the two ends. There are 15 residues in the CDR3. The CDR3: CASSDPPLAKNIQYF. The CDR3 bases are TGTGCCAGCAGTGACCCCCCGCTAGCCAAAAACATTCAGTACTTC.